This TCR beta chain is drawn from a study of cytomegalovirus exposure and HLA in healthy donors. Amplification used 60 Vbeta primers and 13 Jbeta primers. Study processing details: An analysis performed later counted roughly 79 million unique TCR beta chains (approximately 11 million of them shared). Sequencing used immunoSEQ multiplex PCR; TCRdb keeps in-frame clones, though not all of them. Clone size and V and J calls were adopted from that table, with D and trimming inferred from the DNA. The table lists more than 200,000 clones, around three quarters of them singletons. About this clone itself: The antigen is unknown.

Germline values: CDR1 SGHTA, CDR2 FQGNSA. The ends were cut back, 4 bases at V and 2 bases at J, with 8 bases in the middle. The CDR3 sequence is 13 residues long. Study-wide results and limits: Cytomegalovirus status, reportedly, was diagnosed with high specificity and sensitivity by the classifier.

The source is a middle-aged man in good health and CMV-seronegative. This chain uses TRBV7-2 with TRBJ1-1, with a possible D match to TRBD1 (5 bases). The sequenced sample was PBMCs. CDR3 nucleotide sequence: TGTGCCAGCAGCTCGGGGGGAAACACTGAAGCTTTCTTT. Its protein is CASSSGGNTEAFF. The variable domain in full, completed from reference TRBV7-2 and TRBJ1-1, reads GAGVSQSPSNKVTEKGKDVELRCDPISGHTALYWYRQSLGQGLEFLIYFQGNSAPDKSGLPSDRFSAERTGGSVSTLTIQRTQQEDSAVYLCASSSGGNTEAFFGQGTRLTVV.